Sequencing of this TCR beta chain was carried out in a study of blood T cell repertoires in COVID-19. Study-level information: Collection of acute and convalescent COVID-19 samples took place in the United States, Italy and Spain.

The repertoire was sequenced with immunoSEQ multiplex PCR; TCRdb's copy has only in-frame clones and lacks some. Of roughly 200,000 clones in the sample, over 85% were seen once. CDR3 length equals 17 residues. In germline, CDR1 is MNHEY, CDR2 SMNVEV (reference sequence). V shed 4 bases, J shed 0 bases, and the junction held 10 bases outside the gene matches. Assignments of participants to cohorts depended upon their own reported clinical history. This clone was counted only a few times. The sequence was obtained from a woman aged 30 to 39 with acute COVID-19. The chain uses TRBV27 and TRBJ2-3, with 7 positions matching TRBD1. Sample: PBMCs or T cells enriched from blood (not recorded which). CDR3 residues: CASSSYHRDRSTDTQYF. The CDR3 DNA reads TGTGCCAGCAGTTCTTACCACCGGGACAGAAGCACAGATACGCAGTATTTT.